These T cell receptor beta chains were read from a single sample in a study of vaccination and CD4 T cells after COVID-19. No antigen has been identified for these receptors. TCRdb called the PCR reads again in MiXCR, with one record for every CDR3 protein. The sample has 5,000 to 7,500 distinct CDR3 sequences, 25% to 30% seen once. Sequencing was carried out using CD4+ T cells from blood, cultured in vitro. These TCRs come from a human donor in good health. Both conserved end residues are trimmed from each CDR3.

v_call,cdr3_aa
TRBV4-2,ASSFGLFYT
TRBV5-1,ASSGLSGGAYNEQF
TRBV28,ASSLGGFQETQY
TRBV6-1,ASSTGLAGKYEQY
TRBV7-2,ASSSAVWGTNQPQH
TRBV7-9,ASSQNRESEAF
TRBV6-1,ASTLRAGGLGTGELF
TRBV14,ASSQDLGGGYT
TRBV30,AWTERGGELF
TRBV7-3,ASSQEISGANVLT
TRBV25-1,ASSDPMEAF
TRBV2,ASGGDTAF
TRBV10-3,AIWDRGHYEQY
TRBV10-3,AISELEDRYGYT
TRBV6-1,AIRGGNTEAF
TRBV6-1,ASSETGTAKGYT
TRBV25-1,ASSEGVAGANVLT
TRBV20-1,SASTVQGGTDTQY
TRBV5-1,ASRDYEETQY
TRBV27,ASMGLAKNIQY
TRBV7-2,ASSLDGSDNEQF
TRBV6-1,ASSVVVCGTGGCEQY
TRBV27,ASSLRDSPYNEQF
TRBV4-1,ASSQEGAGEKLF
TRBV7-9,ASSQDRDNSPLH
TRBV20-1,SAVTGGYPYEQY
TRBV5-8,ASKPGQGLADTQY
TRBV6-2/TRBV6-3,ASSYQINTEAF
TRBV28,ASRMEGDSSQPQH
TRBV11-2,ASSPSGEGYGYT
TRBV19,ASSMGVRTQANYGYT
TRBV7-8,ASSRDWGTEAF
TRBV27,ASGIQDTEAF
TRBV7-9,ASSLFGSNQPQH
TRBV19,ASSIVRGNQPQH
TRBV6-1,ATRGDEQF
TRBV7-3,ASSPTGGVDLGYT
TRBV12-3/TRBV12-4,ASSLDVGRLAF
TRBV7-2,ASSLAAGGQDFEAF